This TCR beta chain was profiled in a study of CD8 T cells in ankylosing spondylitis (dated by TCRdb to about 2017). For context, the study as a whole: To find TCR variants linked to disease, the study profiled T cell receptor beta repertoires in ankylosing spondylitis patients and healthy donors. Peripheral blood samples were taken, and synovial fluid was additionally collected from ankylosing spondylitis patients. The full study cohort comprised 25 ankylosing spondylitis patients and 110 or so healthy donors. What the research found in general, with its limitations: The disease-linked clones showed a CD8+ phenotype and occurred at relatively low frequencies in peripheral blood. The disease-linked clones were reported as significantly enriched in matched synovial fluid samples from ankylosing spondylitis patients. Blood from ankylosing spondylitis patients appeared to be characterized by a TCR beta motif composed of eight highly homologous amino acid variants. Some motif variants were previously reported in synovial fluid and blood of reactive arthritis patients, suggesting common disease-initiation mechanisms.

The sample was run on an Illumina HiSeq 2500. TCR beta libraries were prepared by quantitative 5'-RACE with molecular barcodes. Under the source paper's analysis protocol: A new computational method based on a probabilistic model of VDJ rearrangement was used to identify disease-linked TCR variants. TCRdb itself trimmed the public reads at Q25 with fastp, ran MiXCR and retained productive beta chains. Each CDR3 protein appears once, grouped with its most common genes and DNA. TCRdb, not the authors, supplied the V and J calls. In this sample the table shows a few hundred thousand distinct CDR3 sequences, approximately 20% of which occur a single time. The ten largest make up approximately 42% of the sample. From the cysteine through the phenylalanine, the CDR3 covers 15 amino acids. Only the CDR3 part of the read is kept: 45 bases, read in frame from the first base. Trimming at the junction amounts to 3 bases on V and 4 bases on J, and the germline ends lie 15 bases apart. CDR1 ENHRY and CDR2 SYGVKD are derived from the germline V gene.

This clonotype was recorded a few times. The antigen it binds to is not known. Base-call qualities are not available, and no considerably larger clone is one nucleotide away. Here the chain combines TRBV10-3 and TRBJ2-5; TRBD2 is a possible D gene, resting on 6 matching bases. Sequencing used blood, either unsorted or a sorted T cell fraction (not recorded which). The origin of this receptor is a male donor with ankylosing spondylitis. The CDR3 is CAISDLAENLETQYF. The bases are TGTGCCATCAGTGACTTAGCGGAGAACCTAGAGACCCAGTACTTC.